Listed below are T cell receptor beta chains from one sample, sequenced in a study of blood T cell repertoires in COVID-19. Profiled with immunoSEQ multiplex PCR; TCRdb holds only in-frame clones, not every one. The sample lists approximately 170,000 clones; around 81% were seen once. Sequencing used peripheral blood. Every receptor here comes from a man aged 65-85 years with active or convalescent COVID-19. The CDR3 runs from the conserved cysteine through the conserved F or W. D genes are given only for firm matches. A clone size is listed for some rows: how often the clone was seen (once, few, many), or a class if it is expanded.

DNA: TGTGCCAGCAGTCTAAGACAGGACACTTCCGAGGGCACCATATATTTT; CDR3: CASSLRQDTSEGTIYF; size: .; J: TRBJ1-3; V: TRBV27; D: .
DNA: TGCGCCAGCAGCTTAAGGACAGGGGGCACCGGGGAGCTGTTTTTT; CDR3: CASSLRTGGTGELFF; size: .; J: TRBJ2-2; V: TRBV5-1; D: TRBD1
DNA: TGTGCCAGTAGTCCCTCGGGGGACTTCTACGAGCAGTACTTC; CDR3: CASSPSGDFYEQYF; size: .; J: TRBJ2-7; V: TRBV19; D: .
DNA: TGCGCCAGCAGCCTTGGGAGGGCGTACGAGCAGTACTTC; CDR3: CASSLGRAYEQYF; size: .; J: TRBJ2-7; V: TRBV4-3; D: TRBD2
DNA: TGTGCCACCAGCGCACAGGGGGCATACTCCACTAGGCAATATGAAGCTTTCTTT; CDR3: CATSAQGAYSTRQYEAFF; size: .; J: TRBJ1-1; V: TRBV15; D: TRBD1
DNA: TGTGCCAGCAGTTTGCCACAGGGGAGTAATCAGTACTTC; CDR3: CASSLPQGSNQYF; size: .; J: TRBJ2-4; V: TRBV12-3/TRBV12-4; D: TRBD1
DNA: TGTGCCAGCAGTTTAGGCAGGTCAAGGATTTATGGCTACACCTTC; CDR3: CASSLGRSRIYGYTF; size: .; J: TRBJ1-2; V: TRBV28; D: .
DNA: TGCGCCAGCAGCCCCCTCGGTATAGCGGGAAACATTCAGTACTTC; CDR3: CASSPLGIAGNIQYF; size: .; J: TRBJ2-4; V: TRBV4-1; D: TRBD2
DNA: TGTGCCACCAGTGATAACCTGGGAGCGGGAGAGACCCAGTACTTC; CDR3: CATSDNLGAGETQYF; size: .; J: TRBJ2-5; V: TRBV24-1; D: .
DNA: TGTGCCAGCAGCTTATCAACATTAAGTGGGGCTCAAAATGAAAAACTGTTTTTT; CDR3: CASSLSTLSGAQNEKLFF; size: .; J: TRBJ1-4; V: TRBV7-9; D: .
DNA: TGTGCCAGCAGCACCTTAGGACAGGGTAAGGACAATGAGCAGTTCTTC; CDR3: CASSTLGQGKDNEQFF; size: .; J: TRBJ2-1; V: TRBV4-2; D: TRBD1
DNA: TGTGCCAGCAGCTTAGGCGGCAGTTTGAACACTGAAGCTTTCTTT; CDR3: CASSLGGSLNTEAFF; size: .; J: TRBJ1-1; V: TRBV5-4; D: .
DNA: TGCGCCAGCAGCCAGCAACCTACCACTAACTATGGCTACACCTTC; CDR3: CASSQQPTTNYGYTF; size: .; J: TRBJ1-2; V: TRBV4-3; D: .
DNA: TGCGCCAGCAGCCGGGGAGGGTACGAGAATGAGCAGTTCTTC; CDR3: CASSRGGYENEQFF; size: once; J: TRBJ2-1; V: TRBV5-1; D: TRBD2
DNA: TGTGCCAGCAGTGAAGCTTCGGGGGACAGGAGAAACACCATATATTTT; CDR3: CASSEASGDRRNTIYF; size: .; J: TRBJ1-3; V: TRBV2; D: TRBD1